This T cell receptor beta chain was documented in a study of T cell changes during pregnancy in multiple sclerosis. The CDR3 totals 13 residues. The V end lost 6 bases, the J end lost 8 bases, and 13 bases lay between the germline ends. Per the germline V gene, CDR1 is SGHAT and CDR2 is FQNNGV. Generated by immunoSEQ multiplex PCR, the TCRdb table keeps only in-frame clones and is missing some. The sample carries fewer than 55,000 clones, 85% to 90% recorded once. The rearrangement joins TRBV11-2 to TRBJ1-4, with D hard to call. The sequenced sample was CD8+ T cells from peripheral blood mononuclear cells, obtained after pregnancy. The receptor's source is a female donor in good health, enrolled as a control in a pregnancy study. The chain's CDR3 is CASRPTSEEKLFF. As DNA, the CDR3 is TGTGCCAGCAGGCCGACTTCGGAAGAAAAACTGTTTTTT.